Detailed here is one TCR beta chain. This receptor's antigen is unknown. No base quality information exists; no much larger clone differs at one position. This record belongs to a study of cytomegalovirus exposure and HLA in healthy donors (dated by TCRdb to about 2017). Regarding the complete study: According to an earlier analysis of several hundred of the donors, some 170 million T cells yielded roughly 110 million unique TCR beta sequences and 276 Gb of sequence data. An early release covering approximately 600 HLA-typed donors comprised approximately 290 gigabases of sequencing data and around 80 million unique TCR sequences. Of the roughly 400 genotyped donors, over 65% fell in the genetic ancestry cluster associated with self-reported Caucasian donors. The study aimed to test whether signatures of past pathogen exposure could be identified by cataloging public T cell receptors. Using immunosequencing, the study profiled T cell repertoires from roughly 650 subjects and related those repertoires to cytomegalovirus serostatus. A separate validation cohort of about 110 different subjects was used in addition to the approximately 700-subject first cohort. The study combined high-throughput TCR immunosequencing, statistical association of individual TCRs with disease status, and machine learning to predict cytomegalovirus infection status. A later analysis re-examined previously published TCR beta repertoires from around 670 donors and added high-resolution HLA genotyping to investigate patterns of TCR occurrence. In the later analysis, no new phenotypic data were used to find candidate immune exposures; instead, reliance was placed on TCR beta sequences and their occurrence across donors. An earlier analysis of 450 to 750 of the donors used high-throughput TCR beta sequencing to judge whether each TCR beta V gene segment behaved as functional or pseudogenic. Alongside the repertoire data, information on donor age, sex, ethnicity and CMV serostatus was compiled. Genome-wide SNP genotypes for about 65% of the roughly 700 donors were used in a later genetic analysis, which treated that subset as a discovery cohort. Every discovery cohort repertoire had been produced on one sequencing platform. HLA typing included class I and class II loci at four-digit resolution. Typing coverage differed by locus: A, B, C, DRB1 and DQB1 were typed in roughly 620-640 donors, DQA1 in approximately 520, DPA1 in around 600, and DPB1 in around 490. Several DR-DQ haplotypes were handled as single units for association and clustering, since linkage in the cohort was strong. Among roughly 370 genotyped donors of the cohort, an average of 235,054 unique TCR beta nucleotide sequences were sequenced per donor, about a sixth of them non-productive.

Library construction relied on the immunoSEQ multiplex PCR assay. For the multiplex PCR, a mixture combining 60 forward primers for TCR Vbeta segments and 13 reverse primers for TCR Jbeta segments was used. Amplification of the CDR3 region of rearranged TCR beta genes was performed with a multiplex PCR assay on genomic DNA. The amplified TCR beta libraries were sequenced on the Illumina HiSeq System as 87-base-pair reads. Concerning the study's data processing: Across the roughly 700 repertoires, a later analysis counted tens of millions of unique TCR beta chains, 9.5 million to 12 million of which were shared by at least two donors. To remove PCR and sequencing errors, raw reads were error-corrected and collapsed into unique sequences using a nearest-neighbor algorithm that merged closely related sequences. Alignment of CDR3 sequences to IMGT reference sequences was used to assign V, D and J gene segments. For a sequence to be retained, at least a six-nucleotide match to both a V gene segment and a J gene segment was required. Rearrangements were classified as productive when the CDR3 lacked stop codons and remained in frame with V and J, and all other rearrangements were classified as non-productive. CDR3 was defined by IMGT convention, running from the second conserved V-encoded cysteine to the conserved J-encoded phenylalanine. Sequences without an unambiguous match to a single V gene segment were excluded from the earlier analysis of about 630 of the donors. An earlier analysis of 587 of the donors classified V segments as functional when productive rearrangements were above 56.7% and as segregating when the standard deviation between donors was above 5%. A statistical classification framework was developed to diagnose cytomegalovirus status using the catalog of TCR beta chain sequences. In a later analysis, V and J genes were assigned by comparing TCR nucleotide sequences against IMGT/GENE-DB human TR gene sequences. In a later analysis, CDR3 sequences and most-parsimonious VDJ recombination scenarios were assigned using the TCRdist pipeline. In a later analysis, each TCR beta chain was defined by its CDR3 amino acid sequence together with its V-gene family, and reads lacking a unique V-gene family were excluded. As a way to deal with suspected cross-contamination and a sequencing artifact, a later analysis dropped 450 to 600 nucleotide sequences that were highly shared and had low generation probability. For each public chain, a later analysis derived a clonal expansion index from normalized ranks of inferred template counts within each repertoire. Generation probabilities in a later analysis came from a VDJ recombination model fitted to out-of-frame rearrangements, and those results were checked against IGoR. In a later analysis, TCR-TCR, TCR-HLA and TCR-CMV co-occurrence was scored with hypergeometric tests, and a repertoire-size bias correction was applied to TCR pairs. False discovery rates were estimated in a later analysis by permuting HLA or CMV assignments 20 times. In a later analysis, co-occurring TCRs were grouped using DBSCAN, and TCRdist sequence similarity was added for clustering within HLA-allele-positive subsets. Co-occurrence clustering excluded repertoires with fewer than 30,000 or more than 120,000 public chains, plus five with anomalous nucleotide sharing. Here the immuneACCESS table is served through TCRdb, limited to in-frame sequences with V and J called. Missing clones are a known gap in these copies; in checked studies unresolved V genes cover under half, and the rest lacks a known reason. V, J and clone size reflect that table, while D and trimming were determined from the DNA. This sample gives 150,000 to 200,000 clones in total; 80% of them show up just once. The ten top clones hold approximately 6.7% of the sample.

Taken from the germline V gene, the CDR1 and CDR2 loops are SGHNT and YENEEA. The CDR3 runs 15 amino acids, cysteine and phenylalanine included. Just CDR3 DNA is preserved here, 45 bases in frame from base 1. V is trimmed back by 4 bases and J by 4 bases, and the junction contains 5 bases that no gene match accounts for. The cohort consisted of 650 to 700 healthy bone marrow donors. At the time of sampling, all cohort members were nominally healthy, though unrecorded immune exposures were likely present. The donor was CMV seropositive and was included in the group of almost 300 seropositive cohort members. A peripheral blood sample was collected from each donor, and TCR beta sequencing was performed on peripheral blood mononuclear cells. Genomic DNA was extracted from the blood cell samples with the Qiagen DNeasy Blood Extraction Kit. Study-wide conclusions, independent of this receptor: Correlated functional status among segregating V segments might be attributable to linkage disequilibrium, but an unknown experimental factor could not be ruled out. A later genetic analysis reported fewer N-insertions in productive TCRs among donors in an Asian-associated ancestry cluster than the approximately 700-donor mean. Over 15 rarely observed V segments, including chromosome 9 orphons, were excluded from the earlier analysis of several hundred of the donors because counts were too low. In a later analysis, most CMV-associated TCR beta chains were found to appear HLA-restricted, with HLA associations seemingly driven largely by CMV exposure. HLA typing was unavailable for some donors at each locus, so association tests used only the typed subset. A further reported finding was that TCR beta sequences accurately predicted the HLA-A and HLA-B alleles for most subjects in the first cohort. In a later analysis, HLA-associated TCR beta chains were found to be more clonally expanded and to have lower generation probabilities than equally common non-associated chains. Assigning TCR associations to individual alleles was difficult when HLA alleles, especially DR and DQ, strongly co-occurred. A later analysis found that TCR association rates varied across HLA loci, with DRB1 alleles showing the most associated TCRs and HLA-C alleles the fewest. The authors suggested that the approach could potentially be generalized to other disease states and immunological phenotypes. In vitro tests confirmed that a few of the cytomegalovirus-associated TCR beta chains recognize cytomegalovirus antigens. Across donors, most TCR sequences were observed very rarely, whereas some public TCRs were present in many individuals. Only TCR beta chains were sequenced in this cohort, and the absence of alpha or paired-chain data limited detectable features. In both the original and validation cohorts, the classifier was reported to diagnose cytomegalovirus status with high specificity and sensitivity. Broadly in line with IMGT annotations, most TCR beta V segments showed up in productive rearrangements about 90% or about 30% of the time in an earlier analysis of roughly 590 of the donors. In the study, 150 to 200 TCR beta chains were listed as associated with cytomegalovirus. CMV serostatus was the only immune exposure information available for the cohort. Because the 87-base-pair reads could not distinguish some IMGT-functional V segments, including TRBV6-2 and TRBV6-3, those segments were excluded. In a later genetic analysis, a missense DCLRE1C variant was associated with V-gene and J-gene trimming of TCR beta chains, and the association was replicated in an independent cohort. Several of the top co-occurrence clusters appeared to be linked to parvovirus B19, influenza, CMV and Epstein-Barr virus, according to a later analysis. Specific HLA alleles were associated with 15,000 to 20,000 TCR beta sequences at a false discovery rate of 0.05 in a later analysis. The presence/absence analyses assumed that sequencing depth was roughly uniform across donors, and that assumption may not be true. The sequencing pipeline was judged likely to have produced a cluster of highly shared sequence variants as a technical artifact.

The source material was PBMCs. The chain is made from TRBV11-3 and TRBJ2-1, with TRBD1 matching 9 junction bases. This sequence was found in a man aged 25-40 years in good health and CMV-seropositive. At the DNA level, the sequence is TGTGCCAGCAGCTCGCCGGGACAGGGTTACAATGAGCAGTTCTTC. It translates to CASSSPGQGYNEQFF.